This T cell receptor beta chain is from a study of blood T cell repertoires in COVID-19. Study-wide context: Sites in the United States, Italy and Spain provided acute and convalescent COVID-19 samples.

The J segment lost 3 bases and the V segment lost 1 base, leaving 9 bases of the junction unmatched. Germline CDR1 and CDR2: SGHDT and YYEEEE. There are 16 residues in the CDR3. Under the authors' procedure: Nucleated cell counts were estimated from reference gene primer amplification. Assay used: immunoSEQ multiplex PCR; TCRdb lists only in-frame clones, some missing. Clone size and the V and J calls come from that table; the DNA yielded D and trimming. The sample has under 200,000 clones; 80% to 90% are singletons. The chain has TRBV5-6 and TRBJ2-7; TRBD2 aligns across 8 bases. This TCR came from a woman older than 75 with acute or convalescent COVID-19. The source material was peripheral blood. The CDR3 DNA reads TGTGCCAGCAGCTTGCGAAGGATAGCGGGAATCTACGAGCAGTACTTC. Translated: CASSLRRIAGIYEQYF.